These 9 T cell receptor beta chains were sequenced from one sample in a study of shared clonotypes between healthy human individuals. Only in-frame clones appear in the TCRdb table, and some are missing; sequencing was by immunoSEQ multiplex PCR. The table has more than 1,200,000 clones, 97% to 99% seen once. The sequencing sample was made of naive CD4+ T cells sorted from blood. Noted subset: CD45RA+ positively selected. These receptors were obtained from a man aged 25-45 years in good health.

This clone was counted once. The chain couples TRBV5-1 to TRBJ2-7, with 7 bases that match TRBD1. Germline V gene data show CDR1 as SGHRS and CDR2 as YFSETQ. Trimming at V came to 4 bases and at J to 1 base, leaving 11 bases not matched to a gene. The CDR3 contains 16 residues. As DNA, the CDR3 is TGCGCCAGCAGCCGAGATCAGGACAGGCCTTCCTACGAGCAGTACTTC. Its protein product is CASSRDQDRPSYEQYF.

About this clone: At the DNA level, this CDR3 is encoded by other sequences in the same sample as well. V usage is TRBV20-1 and J usage is TRBJ2-1; no reliable D call. The CDR3 is 10 amino acids. With 5 bases removed from V and 6 bases from J, the gap between germline ends came to 5 bases. CDR1 and CDR2 (germline): DFQATT, SNEGSKA (reference sequence). CDR3 residues: CSAVGNEQFF. In nucleotides, the CDR3 is TGCAGTGCTGTAGGCAATGAGCAGTTCTTC.

This clone appeared a single time. The V call is TRBV27, the J call TRBJ2-7; TRBD1 agrees at 7 bases. CDR3 length: 13 residues. The germline CDR1 and CDR2 sequences are MNHEY and SMNVEV (reference sequence). The V and J ends lost 5 bases and 2 bases, in that order; junction bases with no gene match: 3. CDR3 loop: CASSPTGAYEQYF. The CDR3 DNA reads TGTGCCAGCAGTCCTACAGGGGCCTACGAGCAGTACTTC.

This rearrangement joins TRBV13 to TRBJ2-1; 13 nucleotides align to TRBD2. This CDR3 has 18 amino acids. Trimming took 5 bases from V and 2 from J; bases not matched to a gene: 9. Per germline, CDR1 PRHDT and CDR2 FYEKMQ (reference sequence). In DNA, the CDR3 is TGTGCCAGCAGCCTAGTGGTGGGGACTAGCGGGACCTACAATGAGCAGTTCTTC. Translating it yields CASSLVVGTSGTYNEQFF.

The J gene is TRBJ2-7, the V gene TRBV11-2; D is ambiguous. CDR1 and CDR2 from the germline V gene are SGHAT and FQNNGV. The CDR3 length is 12 residues. V lost 5 bases, J lost 2 bases, and 7 bases lay in between. This CDR3 reads CASSERTYEQYF. Here the CDR3 DNA reads TGTGCCAGCAGCGAAAGGACCTACGAGCAGTACTTC.

The chain uses TRBV7-6 and TRBJ2-7; 8 positions agree with TRBD2. CDR1 SGHVS and CDR2 FNYEAQ come from the germline V gene. This CDR3 contains 14 residues. Trimming cost V 3 bases and J 3 bases; bases outside gene matches: 4. The CDR3 coding sequence is TGTGCCAGCAGCTTGGGACTAGATGGCTACGAGCAGTACTTC. It encodes CASSLGLDGYEQYF.

V and J are TRBV28 and TRBJ2-3; D remains unclear. The CDR3 spans 13 residues. The germline V and J ends were trimmed by 3 bases and 5 bases, with 9 bases remaining between them. Germline V gene data show CDR1 as MDHEN and CDR2 as SYDVKM. The CDR3 sequence: CASSFPGLDTQYF. The CDR3, as DNA: TGTGCCAGCAGTTTCCCCGGGTTAGATACGCAGTATTTT. Using reference TRBV28 and TRBJ2-3 for the parts outside the CDR3, the full variable domain is DVKVTQSSRYLVKRTGEKVFLECVQDMDHENMFWYRQDPGLGLRLIYFSYDVKMKEKGDIPEGYSVSREKKERFSLILESASTNQTSMYLCASSFPGLDTQYFGPGTRLTVL.

The J gene is TRBJ2-6, the V gene TRBV15, with no clear D. CDR3 length equals 15 residues. Trimming stripped 1 base from V and 0 bases from J, with 4 bases between. CDR1 and CDR2 (germline): LNHNV, YYDKDF (reference sequence). CDR3 amino acids: CATSRGVSGANVLTF. CDR3 DNA: TGTGCCACCAGCAGAGGAGTCTCTGGGGCCAACGTCCTGACTTTC.

The V and J genes are TRBV5-1 and TRBJ2-3, with 9 bases aligning to TRBD1. Trimming cost V 2 bases and J 5 bases; bases outside gene matches: 6. This CDR3 has 15 amino acids. CDR1 and CDR2 (germline): SGHRS, YFSETQ. Written as DNA, the CDR3 is TGCGCCAGCAGCTTCCGGGACAGGGTATTAGATACGCAGTATTTT. It is translated as CASSFRDRVLDTQYF.